One sample yielded the 12 T cell receptor beta chains listed below, sequenced in a study of shared clonotypes between healthy human individuals. The data were produced by immunoSEQ multiplex PCR, yet TCRdb's version contains in-frame clones alone and is incomplete. Of approximately 1.5 million clones in the sample, less than 99% are singletons; the top ten hold around 0.33%. Source material: naive CD4+ T cells sorted from blood. The subset: CD45RA+ positively selected. Receptors originate from a man aged 25-40 years in good health.

The chain recombines TRBV6-1 with TRBJ1-5, with D tentatively TRBD1 (5 bases). Germline-derived CDR1 and CDR2 are MNHNS and SASEGT. The CDR3 is made up of 15 amino acids. Trimming took off 3 bases at V and 8 bases at J, with 17 bases between the two ends. DNA for the CDR3: TGTGCCAGCAGTGATCTGAGGGGAGGTGGGGAGCCCCAGCATTTT. Protein: CASSDLRGGGEPQHF.

This sequence joins TRBV10-1 and TRBJ2-6; 10 bases fit TRBD2. The CDR3 has 20 residues. Trimming removed 0 bases from V and 0 bases from J; junction bases left unmatched: 8. Germline V gene sequence: CDR1 WNHNN, CDR2 SYGVQD (reference sequence). CDR3 bases: TGCGCCAGCAGTGAGTCCCCTTTAACTAGCGGGATCTCTGGGGCCAACGTCCTGACTTTC. Translating it yields CASSESPLTSGISGANVLTF.

V usage is TRBV10-1 and J usage is TRBJ2-3, with 10 positions matching TRBD2. The CDR3 extends over 17 amino acids. Per the germline V gene, CDR1 is WNHNN and CDR2 is SYGVQD (reference sequence). With V trimmed by 10 bases and J by 0 bases, 13 bases remained unmatched. The CDR3, as DNA: TGCGCCACCAGAGAGCGGGAGGGCGAACTTAGCACAGATACGCAGTATTTT. This codes for CATREREGELSTDTQYF.

The chain combines TRBV5-1 with TRBJ2-6; D not certain. Germline V lookup: CDR1 SGHRS, CDR2 YFSETQ. The germline V and J ends were trimmed by 5 bases and 4 bases, with 10 bases remaining between them. The CDR3 extends over 14 amino acids. As DNA, the CDR3 is TGCGCCAGCAGAAGGGCGGACGGGGCCAACGTCCTGACTTTC. Its protein is CASRRADGANVLTF.

This clone has just one count. The J gene is TRBJ2-1, the V gene TRBV18, with 10 bases fitting TRBD2. The CDR3 runs 14 residues. The germline V gene has CDR1 KGHSH and CDR2 LQKENI. V was clipped by 6 bases and J by 6 bases; unmatched bases: 5. The CDR3 region is CASSSTSGFNEQFF. CDR3 sequence (DNA): TGTGCCAGCTCCTCGACTAGCGGGTTCAATGAGCAGTTCTTC.

The chain recombines TRBV9 with TRBJ2-7, with 10 bases lining up with TRBD1. This CDR3 is 14 amino acids long. After removal of 0 bases from V and 6 bases from J, the junction contained 3 bases not matched to a gene. Per germline, CDR1 SGDLS and CDR2 YYNGEE. CDR3 residues: CASSVGGQGSEQYF. In nucleotides, the CDR3 is TGTGCCAGCAGCGTAGGGGGACAGGGGAGCGAGCAGTACTTC.

This rearrangement joins TRBV19 to TRBJ1-5; D unclear. The CDR3 is 13 amino acids. Germline lookup yields CDR1 LNHDA and CDR2 SQIVND (reference sequence). The V end was cut by 7 bases, the J end by 7 bases, with 14 bases between. CDR3 DNA: TGTGCCAGTACCCCGGGGATCCGCCAGCCCCAGCATTTT. Translation: CASTPGIRQPQHF.

V gene TRBV29-1 combines with J gene TRBJ2-7; D not resolved. Germline V CDR1 and CDR2: SQVTM, ANQGSEA. The CDR3 consists of 13 residues. V gave up 6 bases and J gave up 3 bases, with 15 bases separating them. The CDR3 DNA reads as TGCAGCGTCGTACCAATAGCCGGCTACGAGCAGTACTTC. As protein: CSVVPIAGYEQYF.

The chain is built from TRBV5-1 and TRBJ2-5; no clear D. This CDR3 contains 16 residues. Per the germline V gene, CDR1 is SGHRS and CDR2 is YFSETQ. V lost 0 bases and J 2 bases, leaving 14 bases between the germline ends. This CDR3 is CASSLVGVVGQETQYF. The CDR3 nucleotides read TGCGCCAGCAGCTTGGTAGGAGTTGTGGGACAAGAGACCCAGTACTTC.

The chain couples TRBV6-5 to TRBJ2-5, with TRBD2 matching 10 bases. This CDR3 contains 14 residues. The trim removed 5 bases at V and 5 bases at J, leaving 5 bases unmatched. Germline CDR1 is MNHEY and CDR2 is SVGAGI. CDR3 region: CASSTSGTRETQYF. The CDR3 DNA reads as TGTGCCAGCAGTACTAGCGGGACCCGGGAGACCCAGTACTTC.

This chain uses TRBV4-1 with TRBJ2-5, with 8 bases aligning to TRBD2. Germline-derived CDR1 and CDR2 are MGHRA and YSYEKL. CDR3 size: 15 residues. V gave up 4 bases and J gave up 5 bases; unmatched junction bases: 9. CDR3 nucleotides: TGCGCCAGCAGCCTTACAGCGGGAGCGGGGGAGACCCAGTACTTC. Amino acids: CASSLTAGAGETQYF.

This clone showed up just once. Other DNA sequences from this sample encode an identical CDR3 as well. The rearrangement joins TRBV27 to TRBJ2-7; D is ambiguous. V gave up 3 bases and J gave up 2 bases, with 8 bases separating them. This CDR3 contains 13 residues. Germline V gene lookup returns CDR1 MNHEY and CDR2 SMNVEV (reference sequence). The DNA for the CDR3 is TGTGCCAGCAGTTTGCGGCAAACCTACGAGCAGTACTTC. Translating it yields CASSLRQTYEQYF.